The sequence of this T cell receptor (beta chain) was determined in a study of T cells after somatic rescue of genetic block. Assay: immunoSEQ multiplex PCR; the TCRdb copy retains only in-frame clones and omits some. The sample holds around 67,000 clones, roughly 93% seen once. V lost 5 bases and J lost 4; bases outside the gene matches: 15. The V gene's germline CDR1 is SEHNR and CDR2 FQNEAQ (reference sequence). CDR3 length: 18 amino acids. Material: peripheral blood mononuclear cells (PBMCs). The sequence was collected from a man aged 25 to 40. The genes are TRBV7-9 and TRBJ2-2, with 8 nucleotides matching TRBD1. CDR3: CASSAQLGQGGTTGELFF. The DNA for the CDR3 is TGTGCCAGCAGCGCGCAGCTTGGACAGGGAGGAACCACCGGGGAGCTGTTTTTT.